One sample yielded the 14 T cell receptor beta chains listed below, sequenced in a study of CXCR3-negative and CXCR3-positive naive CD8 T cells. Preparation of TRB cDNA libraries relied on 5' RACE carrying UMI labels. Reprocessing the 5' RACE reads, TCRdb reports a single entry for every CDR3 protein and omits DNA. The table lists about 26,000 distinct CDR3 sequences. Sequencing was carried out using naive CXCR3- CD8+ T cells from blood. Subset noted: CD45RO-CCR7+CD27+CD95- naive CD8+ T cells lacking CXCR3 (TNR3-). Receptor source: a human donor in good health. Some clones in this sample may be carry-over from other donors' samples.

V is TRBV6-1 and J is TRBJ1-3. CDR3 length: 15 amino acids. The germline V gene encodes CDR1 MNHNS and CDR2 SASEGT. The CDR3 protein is CASSEAGSGGNTIYF.

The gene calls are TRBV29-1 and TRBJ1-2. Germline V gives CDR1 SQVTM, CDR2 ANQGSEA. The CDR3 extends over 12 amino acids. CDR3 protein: CSVTQEYYGYTF.

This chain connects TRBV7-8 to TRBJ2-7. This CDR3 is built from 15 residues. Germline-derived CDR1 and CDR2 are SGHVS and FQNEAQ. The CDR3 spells CASSLARGKMYEQYF.

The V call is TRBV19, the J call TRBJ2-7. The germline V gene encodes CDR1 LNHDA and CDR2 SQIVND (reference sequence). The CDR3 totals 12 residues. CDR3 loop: CASSDGAYEQYF.

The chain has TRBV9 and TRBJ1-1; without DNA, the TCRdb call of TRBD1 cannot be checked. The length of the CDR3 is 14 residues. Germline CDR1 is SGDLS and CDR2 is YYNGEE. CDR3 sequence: CASSVVPANTEAFF.

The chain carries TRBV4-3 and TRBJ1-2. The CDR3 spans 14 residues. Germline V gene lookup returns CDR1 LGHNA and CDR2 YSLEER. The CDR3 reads CASSQGGRPNGYTF.

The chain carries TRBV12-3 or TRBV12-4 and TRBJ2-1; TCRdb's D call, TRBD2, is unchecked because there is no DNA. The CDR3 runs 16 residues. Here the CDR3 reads CASYGGLLAGYPGQFF.

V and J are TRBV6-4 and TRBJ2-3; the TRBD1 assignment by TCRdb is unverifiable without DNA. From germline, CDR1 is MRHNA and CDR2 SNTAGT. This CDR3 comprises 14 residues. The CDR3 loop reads CASSGSTAPDTQYF.

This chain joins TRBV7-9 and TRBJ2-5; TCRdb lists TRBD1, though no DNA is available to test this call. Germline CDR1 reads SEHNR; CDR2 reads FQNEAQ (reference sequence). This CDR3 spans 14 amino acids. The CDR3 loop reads CTSRGVQGGETQYF.

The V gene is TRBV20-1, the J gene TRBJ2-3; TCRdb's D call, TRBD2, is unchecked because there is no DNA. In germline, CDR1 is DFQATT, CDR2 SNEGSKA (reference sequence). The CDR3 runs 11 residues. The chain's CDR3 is CSASYGTRKYF.

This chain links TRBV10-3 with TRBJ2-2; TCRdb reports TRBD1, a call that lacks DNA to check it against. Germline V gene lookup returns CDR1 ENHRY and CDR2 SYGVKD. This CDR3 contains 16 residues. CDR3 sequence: CAISEEGLRHTGELFF.

This CDR3 is CSASSGGFTDTQYF. The chain links TRBV20-1 to TRBJ2-3; TCRdb's assignment of TRBD2 cannot be checked, as there is no DNA. The V gene's germline CDR1 is DFQATT and CDR2 SNEGSKA (reference sequence). The CDR3 spans 14 residues.

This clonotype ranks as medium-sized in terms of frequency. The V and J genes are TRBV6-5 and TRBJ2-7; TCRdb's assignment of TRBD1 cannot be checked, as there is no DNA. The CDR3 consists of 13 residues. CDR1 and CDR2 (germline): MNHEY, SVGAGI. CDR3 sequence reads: CASSPGLSYEQYF.

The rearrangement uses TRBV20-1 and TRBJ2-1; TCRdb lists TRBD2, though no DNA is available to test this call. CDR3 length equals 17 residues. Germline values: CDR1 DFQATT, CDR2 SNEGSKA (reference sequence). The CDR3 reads CSARVGLAGVAYNEQFF.